The 21 T cell receptor beta chains reported below all come from one sample, sequenced in a study of OX40 agonist ivuxolimab in advanced cancers. Repertoires were generated with immunoSEQ multiplex PCR, while TCRdb's copy carries only in-frame clones and drops some. Of under 95,000 clones in the sample, about 93% were seen once. Source: CD4+ or CD8+ T cells sorted from blood, taken in a trial of the OX40 agonist ivuxolimab. These receptors originate from an adult with an advanced solid tumor such as melanoma, head and neck, liver or kidney cancer.

The rearrangement joins TRBV25-1 to TRBJ1-6; D is ambiguous. V dropped 3 bases and J dropped 0 bases, with 6 bases sitting between them. The germline CDR1 and CDR2 sequences are MGHDK and SYGVNS. CDR3 length equals 15 residues. The CDR3: CASSERDSYNSPLHF. The CDR3 DNA reads as TGTGCCAGCAGTGAGAGGGACTCCTATAATTCACCCCTCCACTTT.

The chain couples TRBV11-2 to TRBJ2-1; tentative D call: TRBD2 (6 bases). The ends were cut back, 3 bases at V and 3 bases at J, with 9 bases in the middle. The length of the CDR3 is 14 residues. Germline CDR1 SGHAT, CDR2 FQNNGV. CDR3 in amino acids: CASSLEGLYNEQFF. The CDR3 DNA is TGTGCCAGCAGCTTGGAGGGACTCTACAATGAGCAGTTCTTC. The whole variable domain, filled in from reference TRBV11-2 and TRBJ2-1, reads EAGVAQSPRYKIIEKRQSVAFWCNPISGHATLYWYQQILGQGPKLLIQFQNNGVVDDSQLPKDRFSAERLKGVDSTLKIQPAKLEDSAVYLCASSLEGLYNEQFFGPGTRLTVL.

This sequence joins TRBV2 and TRBJ2-2; no clear D gene. Looked up from germline, CDR1 is SNHLY and CDR2 is FYNNEI. The CDR3 totals 13 residues. Trimming took 8 bases from V and 3 from J, leaving 10 bases between them. The CDR3 is CASLFGYTGELFF. The CDR3 region has the DNA TGTGCCAGCTTGTTTGGGTACACCGGGGAGCTGTTTTTT.

This chain joins TRBV18 and TRBJ2-7; 8 nucleotides match TRBD1. The J segment lost 6 bases and the V segment lost 3 bases, leaving 13 bases of the junction unmatched. CDR1 is KGHSH and CDR2 is LQKENI in the germline V gene. This CDR3 contains 16 residues. The CDR3 DNA reads TGTGCCAGCTCACCCCGCGGACAGGGCCGGCGTAGCGAGCAGTACTTC. Encoded protein: CASSPRGQGRRSEQYF. Full variable domain (remainder filled in from reference TRBV18 and TRBJ2-7): NAGVMQNPRHLVRRRGQEARLRCSPMKGHSHVYWYRQLPEEGLKFMVYLQKENIIDESGMPKERFSAEFPKEGPSILRIQQVVRGDSAAYFCASSPRGQGRRSEQYFGPGTRLTVT.

The chain carries TRBV27 and TRBJ2-7; D ambiguous. The CDR3 consists of 13 residues. Germline CDR1 MNHEY, CDR2 SMNVEV (reference sequence). With 3 bases removed from V and 7 bases from J, the gap between germline ends came to 13 bases. CDR3 nucleotide sequence: TGTGCCAGCAGTTTGTCCTCACTACGAGAGCAGTACTTC. It is translated as CASSLSSLREQYF.

The CDR3 reads CASSFLPPYRAYMNTEAFF. Here the CDR3 DNA reads TGTGCCAGCAGTTTCTTGCCACCGTACAGGGCCTACATGAACACTGAAGCTTTCTTT. The V call is TRBV27, the J call TRBJ1-1; possibly TRBD1 for D (6 bases). CDR1 and CDR2 from the germline V gene are MNHEY and SMNVEV (reference sequence). The CDR3 spans 19 residues. V was trimmed by 3 bases and J by 0 bases, leaving 23 bases between them.

The chain uses TRBV7-6 and TRBJ2-2; D uncertain. The CDR3 covers 14 residues. Germline CDR1 and CDR2: SGHVS and FNYEAQ. V was shortened by 1 base and J by 7 bases, with 10 bases between the two germline ends. This chain's CDR3 is CASSLEVWSGELFF. Written as DNA, the CDR3 is TGTGCCAGCAGCTTAGAAGTCTGGAGCGGGGAGCTGTTTTTT.

V is TRBV5-1 and J is TRBJ2-1; tentative D call: TRBD2 (6 bases). The CDR3 has 15 residues. Germline CDR1 reads SGHRS; CDR2 reads YFSETQ. The germline V and J ends were trimmed by 2 bases and 3 bases, with 12 bases remaining between them. The CDR3 protein is CASSFAGTDYNEQFF. The DNA for the CDR3 is TGCGCCAGCAGCTTCGCGGGGACCGACTACAATGAGCAGTTCTTC.

V and J are TRBV19 and TRBJ2-2; possibly TRBD2 for D (7 bases). Per germline, CDR1 LNHDA and CDR2 SQIVND (reference sequence). This CDR3 comprises 14 residues. Deletions cut 3 bases from V and 6 bases from J, with 11 bases between. This CDR3 is CASSMVGGPGELFF. CDR3 sequence (DNA): TGTGCCAGTAGTATGGTCGGGGGGCCCGGGGAGCTGTTTTTT.

The J gene is TRBJ2-7, the V gene TRBV15; D possibly corresponds to TRBD1 (6 bases). V lost 3 bases to trimming and J lost 2 bases, with 8 bases between them. This CDR3 has 13 amino acids. Germline V lookup: CDR1 LNHNV, CDR2 YYDKDF (reference sequence). The CDR3 region is CATSRDRTYEQYF. Here the CDR3 DNA reads TGTGCCACCAGCAGGGACAGAACCTACGAGCAGTACTTC. The variable domain in full, with the rest retrieved from reference TRBV15 and TRBJ2-7, is DAMVIQNPRYQVTQFGKPVTLSCSQTLNHNVMYWYQQKSSQAPKLLFHYYDKDFNNEADTPDNFQSRRPNTSFCFLDIRSPGLGDTAMYLCATSRDRTYEQYFGPGTRLTVT.

This clone has only one observation. The genes are TRBV27 and TRBJ2-1; 8 bases agree with TRBD1. Germline V gives CDR1 MNHEY, CDR2 SMNVEV (reference sequence). J gave up 3 bases and V 5 bases, and 3 bases lay outside the gene matches. CDR3 length equals 14 residues. The CDR3 DNA follows: TGTGCCAGCAGTCCAGGGGGCGGCTACAATGAGCAGTTCTTC. This encodes CASSPGGGYNEQFF.

This rearrangement joins TRBV7-8 to TRBJ1-1, with no clear D. Germline V gives CDR1 SGHVS, CDR2 FQNEAQ. Trimming removed 7 bases from V and 5 bases from J, with 20 bases in between. The CDR3 extends over 15 amino acids. CDR3 coding DNA: TGTGCCAGCACCTTGGCAGTCGGCGGGTGGACTGAAGCTTTCTTT. Its translation is CASTLAVGGWTEAFF.

The chain links TRBV27 to TRBJ2-5; no definite D call. The CDR3 is made up of 13 amino acids. Trimming left V 0 bases short and J 7 bases short, with 9 bases between. Per the germline V gene, CDR1 is MNHEY and CDR2 is SMNVEV (reference sequence). CDR3 residues: CASSLSTSGTQYF. The CDR3 DNA follows: TGTGCCAGCAGTTTATCCACCTCTGGGACCCAGTACTTC.

The rearrangement joins TRBV13 to TRBJ2-7, with 10 bases identical to TRBD1. This CDR3 contains 17 residues. CDR1 and CDR2 from the germline V gene are PRHDT and FYEKMQ (reference sequence). J gave up 6 bases and V 4 bases, and 15 bases lay outside the gene matches. CDR3 sequence reads: CASSSLRSGTGDFEQYF. The CDR3 DNA reads as TGTGCCAGCAGCTCGCTTAGGTCCGGGACAGGGGATTTCGAGCAGTACTTC.

The chain carries TRBV4-3 and TRBJ2-7; 9 positions agree with TRBD1. J lost 5 bases, V lost 0 bases, and 14 bases had no gene match. In germline, CDR1 is LGHNA, CDR2 YSLEER. CDR3 size: 18 residues. The CDR3 DNA follows: TGCGCCAGCAGCCAAGAATATCCCCGGGACAGGGAGCAGGACGAGCAGTACTTC. Its protein product is CASSQEYPRDREQDEQYF.

The V gene is TRBV29-1, the J gene TRBJ1-1, with D perhaps matching TRBD1 (5 bases). Trimming left V 3 bases short and J 2 bases short, with 7 bases between. This CDR3 region has 12 residues. Germline loops: CDR1 SQVTM, CDR2 ANQGSEA. CDR3 coding DNA: TGCAGCGTTGAGGGGGGTAACACTGAAGCTTTCTTT. This sequence encodes CSVEGGNTEAFF.

V is TRBV5-1 and J is TRBJ2-7; the match to TRBD1 covers 12 bases. The germline V gene encodes CDR1 SGHRS and CDR2 YFSETQ. The V segment lost 2 bases and the J segment 4 bases; nucleotides outside the gene matches: 4. This CDR3 has 15 amino acids. CDR3 sequence (DNA): TGCGCCAGCAGCTTCGGGACAGGGGGCGGGTACGAGCAGTACTTC. As protein: CASSFGTGGGYEQYF. The variable domain in full, completed from reference TRBV5-1 and TRBJ2-7, reads KAGVTQTPRYLIKTRGQQVTLSCSPISGHRSVSWYQQTPGQGLQFLFEYFSETQRNKGNFPGRFSGRQFSNSRSEMNVSTLELGDSALYLCASSFGTGGGYEQYFGPGTRLTVT.

This clone has just one count. The V gene is TRBV11-2, the J gene TRBJ2-7; D may be TRBD2 (7 bases). The CDR3 spans 16 residues. Germline lookup yields CDR1 SGHAT and CDR2 FQNNGV. V was pared by 1 base and J by 3 bases, with 16 bases between. The CDR3 region has the DNA TGTGCCAGCAGCTTAGCCCTTGGGGGGGCCGACTACGAGCAGTACTTC. Protein: CASSLALGGADYEQYF.

The rearrangement joins TRBV11-2 to TRBJ1-2; 7 bases are shared with TRBD1. Germline V CDR1 and CDR2: SGHAT, FQNNGV. The CDR3 is 14 residues long. J was trimmed by 4 bases and V by 1 base; bases with no gene match: 3. CDR3 nucleotide sequence: TGTGCCAGCAGCTTAGGAGGGACAGTCTATGGCTACACCTTC. Amino acid sequence: CASSLGGTVYGYTF.

The chain links TRBV10-2 to TRBJ1-2, with D perhaps TRBD1 (6 bases). Trimming took off 2 bases at V and 1 base at J, with 23 bases between the two ends. This CDR3 region has 19 residues. Germline CDR1 is WSHSY and CDR2 is SAAADI. For the CDR3, the DNA is TGCGCCAGCAGTGAGGCGGTCGACAGGCTCAGGCTTTTTAACTATGGCTACACCTTC. It specifies CASSEAVDRLRLFNYGYTF.

This chain uses TRBV7-3 with TRBJ2-3; perhaps TRBD2 as D (6 bases). Germline CDR1 reads SGHTA; CDR2 reads FQGTGA. Trimming cost V 5 bases and J 4 bases, with 10 bases left between them. The CDR3 is 13 residues long. The CDR3 sequence: CASSHGTSDTQYF. Here the CDR3 DNA reads TGTGCCAGCAGCCACGGGACTTCAGATACGCAGTATTTT.